There are a few counts of the clone carrying this T cell receptor (beta chain). The data belong to a study of PD-L1 blockade in urothelial cancer. The wider study: Blood was tested 3 weeks (second dose) and 6 weeks into treatment. Peripheral blood specimens exhibited a median yield of approximately 140,000 T cells.

Anywhere from 1 to 8 samples came from each patient, spanning pretreatment and on-treatment. The protocol was immunoSEQ multiplex PCR, while the TCRdb copy is restricted to in-frame clones and leaves out a portion. This table holds some 67,000 clones, roughly nine tenths found once. V lost 2 bases to trimming and J lost 7 bases; unmatched junction nucleotides: 4. The CDR3 totals 14 residues. Germline V lookup: CDR1 MNHEY, CDR2 SVGAGI. This clonotype was obtained from a man aged 55 to 70 with urothelial cancer. The sequencing here drew on PBMCs, taken around atezolizumab (anti-PD-L1) treatment. The chain combines TRBV6-5 with TRBJ2-1, with TRBD1 matching 8 bases. The CDR3 loop is CASSYGQGVNEQFF. The CDR3 region has the DNA TGTGCCAGCAGTTACGGACAGGGTGTGAATGAGCAGTTCTTC.